The sequence of this T cell receptor beta chain was determined in a study of OX40 agonist ivuxolimab in advanced cancers. Study-wide findings and caveats: Also showing low normalized T-cell clonal expansion were some of the nonresponders.

Concerning this clone: Its cognate antigen is unknown.

Germline V gene lookup returns CDR1 LGHNT and CDR2 FRNRAP. The CDR3 totals 14 residues. V lost 1 base and J lost 10, with 14 bases in between. The assay was immunoSEQ multiplex PCR, and TCRdb's table has in-frame clones only and misses some. Here the sample spans about 100,000 clones, about 89% being singletons. Blood sampling took place at baseline, cycle 4 day 1, and cycle 7 day 1. Sequencing was performed on CD4+ or CD8+ T cells sorted from blood, taken in a trial of the OX40 agonist ivuxolimab. The chain employs TRBV12-5 and TRBJ2-1; maybe TRBD2 (6 bases). The origin of this receptor is an adult with an advanced solid tumor such as melanoma, head and neck, liver or kidney cancer. CDR3 protein: CASGLGLGAREQFF. DNA for the CDR3: TGTGCTAGTGGTTTGGGACTAGGAGCGAGGGAGCAGTTCTTC.